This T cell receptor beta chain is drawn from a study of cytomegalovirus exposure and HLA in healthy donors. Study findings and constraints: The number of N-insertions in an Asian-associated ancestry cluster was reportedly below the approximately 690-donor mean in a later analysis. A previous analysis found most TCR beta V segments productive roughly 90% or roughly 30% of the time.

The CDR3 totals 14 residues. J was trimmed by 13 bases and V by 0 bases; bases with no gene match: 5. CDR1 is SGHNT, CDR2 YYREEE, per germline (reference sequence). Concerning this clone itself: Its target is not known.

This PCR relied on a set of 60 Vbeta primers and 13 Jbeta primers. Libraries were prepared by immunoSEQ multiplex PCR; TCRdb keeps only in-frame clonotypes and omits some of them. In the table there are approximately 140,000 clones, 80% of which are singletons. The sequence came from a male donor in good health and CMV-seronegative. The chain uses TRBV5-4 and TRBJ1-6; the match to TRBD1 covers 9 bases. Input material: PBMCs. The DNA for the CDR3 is TGTGCCAGCAGCTTGGCCGGGACAGGGAGGCCCCTCCACTTT. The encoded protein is CASSLAGTGRPLHF. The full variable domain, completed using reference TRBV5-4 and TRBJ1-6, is ETGVTQSPTHLIKTRGQQVTLRCSSQSGHNTVSWYQQALGQGPQFIFQYYREEENGRGNFPPRFSGLQFPNYSSELNVNALELDDSALYLCASSLAGTGRPLHFGNGTRLTVT.